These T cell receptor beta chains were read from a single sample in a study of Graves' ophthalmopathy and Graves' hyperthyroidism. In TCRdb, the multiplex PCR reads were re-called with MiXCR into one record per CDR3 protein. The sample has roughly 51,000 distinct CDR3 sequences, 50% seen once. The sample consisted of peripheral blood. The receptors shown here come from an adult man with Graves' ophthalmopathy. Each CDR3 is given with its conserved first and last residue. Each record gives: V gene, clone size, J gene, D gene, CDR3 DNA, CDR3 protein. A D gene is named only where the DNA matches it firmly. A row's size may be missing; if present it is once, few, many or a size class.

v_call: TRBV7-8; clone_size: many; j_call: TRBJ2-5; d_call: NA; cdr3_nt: TGTGCCAGCAGCTTCGGTCTTTCGTTGGCGGGGACTCAAGAGACCCAGTACTTC; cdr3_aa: CASSFGLSLAGTQETQYF
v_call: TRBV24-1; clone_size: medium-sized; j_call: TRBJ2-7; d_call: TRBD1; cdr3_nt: TGTGCCACTTCGACAGGGGAGCTCACCTACGAGCAGTACTTC; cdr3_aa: CATSTGELTYEQYF
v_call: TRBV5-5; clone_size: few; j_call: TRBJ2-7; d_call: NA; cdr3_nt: TGTGCCAGCAGCTTAGCTACCTTCAGCGAGCAGTACTTC; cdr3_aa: CASSLATFSEQYF
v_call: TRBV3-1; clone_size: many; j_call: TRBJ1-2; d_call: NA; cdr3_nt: TGTGCCAGCAGCCGCGATGGATTTGGCAGCTATGGCTACACCTTC; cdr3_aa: CASSRDGFGSYGYTF
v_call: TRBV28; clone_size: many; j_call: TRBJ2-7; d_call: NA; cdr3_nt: TGTGCCAGCAGCAAATTCTACGAGCAGTACTTC; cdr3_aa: CASSKFYEQYF
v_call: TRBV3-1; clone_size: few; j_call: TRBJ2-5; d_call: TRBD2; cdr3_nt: TGTGCCAGCAGCCAAGAGACTAGCGGGGGCATACCCGGGGGAGAGACCCAGTACTTC; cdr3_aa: CASSQETSGGIPGGETQYF
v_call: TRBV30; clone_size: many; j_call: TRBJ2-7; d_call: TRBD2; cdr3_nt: TGTGCCTGGAGACTAGCGGGAGGGCCCTACGAGCAGTACTTC; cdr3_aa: CAWRLAGGPYEQYF
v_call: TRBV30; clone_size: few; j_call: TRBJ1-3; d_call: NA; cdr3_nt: TGTGCCTGGAGTGGCACAGGGTCCGAATCCTTGCGTGGAAACACCATATATTTT; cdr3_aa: CAWSGTGSESLRGNTIYF
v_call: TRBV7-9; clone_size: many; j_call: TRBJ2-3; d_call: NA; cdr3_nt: TGTGCCAGCAGCCAGGACACTTCCACAGATACGCAGTATTTT; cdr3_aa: CASSQDTSTDTQYF
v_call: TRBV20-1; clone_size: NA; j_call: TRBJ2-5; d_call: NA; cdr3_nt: TGCAGTGCTAGACGGGCGGTAGGCTTAGAGACCCAGTACTTC; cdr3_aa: CSARRAVGLETQYF
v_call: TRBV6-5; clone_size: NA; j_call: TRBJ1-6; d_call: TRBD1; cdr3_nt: TGTGCCAGCAGTTACTCGAGAAGGACAGGGGGGGCCCGGGGACCCTATAATTCACCCCTCCACTTT; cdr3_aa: CASSYSRRTGGARGPYNSPLHF
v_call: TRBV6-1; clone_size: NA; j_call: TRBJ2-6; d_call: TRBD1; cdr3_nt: TGTGCCAGCAGTGAACAGGGGGCTGGGGCCAACGTCCTGACTTTC; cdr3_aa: CASSEQGAGANVLTF
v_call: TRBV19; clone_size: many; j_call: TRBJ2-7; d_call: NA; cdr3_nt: TGTGCCAGTAGTCGAACAGGGGGGGTCTACGAGCAGTACTTC; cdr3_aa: CASSRTGGVYEQYF
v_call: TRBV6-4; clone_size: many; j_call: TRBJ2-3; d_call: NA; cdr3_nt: TGTGCCAGCAGTGACTCGGGAGGTTCTGGGACAGATACGCAGTATTTT; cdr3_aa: CASSDSGGSGTDTQYF
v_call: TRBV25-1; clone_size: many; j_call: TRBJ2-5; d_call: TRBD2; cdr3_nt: TGTGCCAGCAGTCCCCGGACTAGCGGGGTACAAGAGACCCAGTACTTC; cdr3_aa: CASSPRTSGVQETQYF
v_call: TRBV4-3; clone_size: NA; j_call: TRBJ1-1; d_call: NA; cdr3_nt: TGCGCCAGCAGCCCTACAGAGAACACTGAAGCTTCCTTT; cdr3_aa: CASSPTENTEASF
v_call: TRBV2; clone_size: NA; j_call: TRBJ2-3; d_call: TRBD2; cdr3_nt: TGTGCCAGCAGTGCCGGGGCGGGGGGGCTAGCAAATACGCAGTATTTT; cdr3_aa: CASSAGAGGLANTQYF
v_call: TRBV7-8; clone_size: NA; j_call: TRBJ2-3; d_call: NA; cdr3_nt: TGTGCCAGCAGCTTAGGGGTGGTCAGCACAGATACGCAGTATTTT; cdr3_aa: CASSLGVVSTDTQYF
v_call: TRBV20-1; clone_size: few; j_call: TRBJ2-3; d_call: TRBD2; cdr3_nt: TGCAGTGCTAGAGGTCATACTAGCGGAAACACAGATACGCAGTATTTT; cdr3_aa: CSARGHTSGNTDTQYF
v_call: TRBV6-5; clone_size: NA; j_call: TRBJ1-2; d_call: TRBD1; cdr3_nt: TGTGCCACTCAGACAGGGGGAGGATATGGCTACACCTTC; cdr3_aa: CATQTGGGYGYTF
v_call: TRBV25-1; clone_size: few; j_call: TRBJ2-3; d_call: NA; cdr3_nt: TGTGCCAGCAGTGAAGCCGGGGCTTTGGGGGATACGCAGTATTTT; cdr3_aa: CASSEAGALGDTQYF
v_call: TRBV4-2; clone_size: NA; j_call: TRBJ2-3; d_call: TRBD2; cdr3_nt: TGTGCCAGCAGCCAGGGACTAGCGGGGACCACAGATACGCAGTATTTT; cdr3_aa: CASSQGLAGTTDTQYF
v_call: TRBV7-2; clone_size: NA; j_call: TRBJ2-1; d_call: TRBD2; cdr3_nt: TGTGCCAGCAGTCCACGCCGGGGGGAGAATGAGCAGTTCTTC; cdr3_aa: CASSPRRGENEQFF
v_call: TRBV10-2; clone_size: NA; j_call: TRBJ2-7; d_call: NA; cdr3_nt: TGCGCCAGCCGGGATCCTGGGTCCTACGAGCAGTACTTC; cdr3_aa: CASRDPGSYEQYF
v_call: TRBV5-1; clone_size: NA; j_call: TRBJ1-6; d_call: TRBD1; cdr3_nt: TGCGCCAGCAGCTTACTTGGGACAGGGGACAATTCACCCCTCCACTTT; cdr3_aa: CASSLLGTGDNSPLHF
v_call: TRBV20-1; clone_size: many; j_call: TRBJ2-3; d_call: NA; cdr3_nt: TGCAGTGCTAGAGATCGGACATCGGATACGCAGTATTTT; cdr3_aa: CSARDRTSDTQYF
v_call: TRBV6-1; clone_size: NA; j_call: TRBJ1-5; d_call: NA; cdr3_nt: TGTGCCAGCAGTGAAGCGGGAGGGAACTTCAATCAGCCCCAGCATTTT; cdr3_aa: CASSEAGGNFNQPQHF
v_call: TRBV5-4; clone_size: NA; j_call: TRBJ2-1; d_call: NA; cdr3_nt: TGCGCCAGCAGCTTGGACGTACTGGAAGAGCAGTTCTTC; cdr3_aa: CASSLDVLEEQFF
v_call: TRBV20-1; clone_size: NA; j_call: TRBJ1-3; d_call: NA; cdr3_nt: TGCAGTGCCCTATACCGGGACACCATATATTTT; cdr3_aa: CSALYRDTIYF
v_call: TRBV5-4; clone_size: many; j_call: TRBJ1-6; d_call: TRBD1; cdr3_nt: TGTGCCAGCAGCCCCGGGACAGCGGATTGGCAGGGTGGTCCCCTCCACTTT; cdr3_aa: CASSPGTADWQGGPLHF
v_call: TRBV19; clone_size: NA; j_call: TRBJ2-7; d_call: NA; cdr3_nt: TGTGCCAGTAGCCGCAGGGGTAGCGCCTACGAGCAGTACTTC; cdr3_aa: CASSRRGSAYEQYF